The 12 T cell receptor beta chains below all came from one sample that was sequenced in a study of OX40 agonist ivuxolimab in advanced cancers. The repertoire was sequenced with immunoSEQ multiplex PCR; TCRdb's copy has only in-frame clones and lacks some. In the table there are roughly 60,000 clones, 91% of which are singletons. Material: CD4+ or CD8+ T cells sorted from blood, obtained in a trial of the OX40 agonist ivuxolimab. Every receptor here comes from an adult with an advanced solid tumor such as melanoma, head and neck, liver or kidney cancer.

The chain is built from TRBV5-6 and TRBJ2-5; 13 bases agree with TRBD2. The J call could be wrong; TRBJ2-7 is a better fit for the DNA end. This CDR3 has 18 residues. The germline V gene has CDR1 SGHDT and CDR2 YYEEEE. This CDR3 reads CASSSALGLAGPLVEQYF. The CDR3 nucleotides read TGTGCCAGCAGCTCCGCTCTGGGACTAGCGGGGCCCCTGGTCGAGCAGTACTTC.

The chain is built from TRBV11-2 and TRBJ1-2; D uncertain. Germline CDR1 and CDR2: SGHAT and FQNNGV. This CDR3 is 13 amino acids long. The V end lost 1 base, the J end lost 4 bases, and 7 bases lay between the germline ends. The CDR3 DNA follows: TGTGCCAGCAGCTTAGTTCGGGGCTATGGCTACACCTTC. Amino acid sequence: CASSLVRGYGYTF.

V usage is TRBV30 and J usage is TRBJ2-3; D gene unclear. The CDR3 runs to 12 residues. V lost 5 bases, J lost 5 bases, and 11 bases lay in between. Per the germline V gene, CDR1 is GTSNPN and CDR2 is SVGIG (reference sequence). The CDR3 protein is CAWGPTGDTQYF. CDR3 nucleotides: TGTGCCTGGGGACCAACCGGAGATACGCAGTATTTT. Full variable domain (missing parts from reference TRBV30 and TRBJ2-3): SQTIHQWPATLVQPVGSPLSLECTVEGTSNPNLYWYRQAAGRGLQLLFYSVGIGQISSEVPQNLSASRPQDRQFILSSKKLLLSDSGFYLCAWGPTGDTQYFGPGTRLTVL.

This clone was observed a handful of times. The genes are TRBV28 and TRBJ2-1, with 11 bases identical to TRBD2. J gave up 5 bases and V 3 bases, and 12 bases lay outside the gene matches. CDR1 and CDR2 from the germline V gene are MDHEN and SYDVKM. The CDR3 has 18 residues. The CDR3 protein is CASSFRASFSGRDNEQFF. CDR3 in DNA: TGTGCCAGCAGTTTTAGGGCGTCTTTTAGCGGGAGGGACAATGAGCAGTTCTTC.

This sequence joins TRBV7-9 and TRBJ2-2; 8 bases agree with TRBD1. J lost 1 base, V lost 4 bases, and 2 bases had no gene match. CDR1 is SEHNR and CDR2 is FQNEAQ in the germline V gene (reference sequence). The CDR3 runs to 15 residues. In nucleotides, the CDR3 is TGTGCCAGCAGCTCCGGGACAGGGAACACCGGGGAGCTGTTTTTT. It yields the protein CASSSGTGNTGELFF.

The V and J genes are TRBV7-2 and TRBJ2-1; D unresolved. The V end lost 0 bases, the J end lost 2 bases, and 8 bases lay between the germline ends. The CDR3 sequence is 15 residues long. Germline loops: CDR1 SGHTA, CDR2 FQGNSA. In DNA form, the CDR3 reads TGTGCCAGCAGCTTAGCAGTACAGACCTACAATGAGCAGTTCTTC. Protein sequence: CASSLAVQTYNEQFF. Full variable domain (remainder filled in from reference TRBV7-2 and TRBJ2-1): GAGVSQSPSNKVTEKGKDVELRCDPISGHTALYWYRQSLGQGLEFLIYFQGNSAPDKSGLPSDRFSAERTGGSVSTLTIQRTQQEDSAVYLCASSLAVQTYNEQFFGPGTRLTVL.

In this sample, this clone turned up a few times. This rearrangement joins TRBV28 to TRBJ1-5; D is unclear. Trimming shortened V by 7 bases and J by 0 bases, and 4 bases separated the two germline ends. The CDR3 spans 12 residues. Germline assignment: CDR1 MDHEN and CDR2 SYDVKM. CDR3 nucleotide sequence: TGTGCCAGCACGTATAGCAATCAGCCCCAGCATTTT. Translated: CASTYSNQPQHF.

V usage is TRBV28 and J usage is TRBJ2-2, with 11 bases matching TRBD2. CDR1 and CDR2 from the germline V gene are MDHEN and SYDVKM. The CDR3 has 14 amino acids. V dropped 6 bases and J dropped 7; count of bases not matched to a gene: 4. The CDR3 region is CASRFSGRVGELFF. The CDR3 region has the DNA TGTGCCAGCAGATTTAGCGGGAGGGTCGGGGAGCTGTTTTTT.

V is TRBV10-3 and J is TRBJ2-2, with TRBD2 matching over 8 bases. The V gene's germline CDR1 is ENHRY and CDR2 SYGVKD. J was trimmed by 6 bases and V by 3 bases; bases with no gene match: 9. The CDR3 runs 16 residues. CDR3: CAISDMAGGHPGELFF. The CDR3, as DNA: TGTGCCATCAGTGACATGGCGGGAGGCCACCCCGGGGAGCTGTTTTTT.

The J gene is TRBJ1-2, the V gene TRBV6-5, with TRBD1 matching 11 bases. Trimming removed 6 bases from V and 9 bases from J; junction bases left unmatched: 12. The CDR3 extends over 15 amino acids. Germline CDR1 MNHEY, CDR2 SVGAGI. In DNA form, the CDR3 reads TGTGCCAGCAGCCCCCTCCGGACAGGGGGCCTACGCTACACCTTC. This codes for CASSPLRTGGLRYTF.

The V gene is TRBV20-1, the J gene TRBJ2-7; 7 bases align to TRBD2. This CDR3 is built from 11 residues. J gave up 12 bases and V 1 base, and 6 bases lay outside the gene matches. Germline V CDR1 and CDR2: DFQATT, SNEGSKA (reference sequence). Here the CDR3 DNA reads TGCAGTGCTAGAGGGGAGGGAGGTCTGTACTTC. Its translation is CSARGEGGLYF.

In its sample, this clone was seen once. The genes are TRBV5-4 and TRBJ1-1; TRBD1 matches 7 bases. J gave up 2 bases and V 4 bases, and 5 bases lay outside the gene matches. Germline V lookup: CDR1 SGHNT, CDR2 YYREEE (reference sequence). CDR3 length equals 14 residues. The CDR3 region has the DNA TGTGCCAGCAGCGTACAGGGGACAAACACTGAAGCTTTCTTT. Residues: CASSVQGTNTEAFF. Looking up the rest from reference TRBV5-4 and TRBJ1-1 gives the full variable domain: ETGVTQSPTHLIKTRGQQVTLRCSSQSGHNTVSWYQQALGQGPQFIFQYYREEENGRGNFPPRFSGLQFPNYSSELNVNALELDDSALYLCASSVQGTNTEAFFGQGTRLTVV.